This T cell receptor (beta chain) was sequenced during a study of shared clonotypes between healthy human individuals (dated by TCRdb to the early 2020s). A note on the overall study: The cohort comprised a couple of women and a few men aged 18 to 49 years. Per donor, three plates each were used for CD4 naive and CD4 memory, two for CD8 naive, and one for CD8 memory. Blood TCR repertoires of 5 or 6 healthy adults were deeply sequenced to estimate repertoire size and the extent of clonotype sharing between individuals. Different laboratories and diverse techniques were used to prepare libraries and sequence TCR repertoires, to increase sequencing depth and limit assay-specific biases. Each donor's leukapheresis produced roughly between roughly 0.9 and 9 billion PBMCs.

Points on this clone: Its recognized antigen is unknown. No much larger clonotype is one base removed from it; base qualities were not supplied.

Using the deep immunoSEQ assay, TCR CDR3 regions were amplified from genomic DNA by multiplex PCR. Extracted genomic DNA from each cell subset was distributed evenly across all wells of several immunoSEQ 96-well plates, and each plate was treated as a replicate. Each replicate PCR for sorted subsets received about 220 ng genomic DNA, equal to about 30,000 T cell genomes. Purified libraries were quantified with a Qubit 3.0 fluorometer, sized on a Bioanalyzer 2100, and re-quantified with the KAPA Library Quantification kit. Every immunoSEQ 96-well plate was sequenced on a separate single-read 150-cycle Illumina NextSeq 550 flow cell. Concerning the study's data processing: Because the immunoSEQ output held only junctional sequences and lacked quality scores, the filtering could not match the filtering applied to full-length reads. Sequences were annotated with PyIR, a Python wrapper for IgBLAST v1.9, and V/J genes and CDR3 were assigned using IMGT germline references. Reads were filtered out if the reads had weak V/J assignments (E-value above 1e-6), no CDR3, stop codons, out-of-frame junctions, or ambiguous translated residues. V3J clonotypes were defined as sequences sharing the same inferred V gene, J gene, and CDR3 amino acid sequence. To compute the percentage overlap between repertoires, the number of shared unique clonotypes was divided by the size of the smaller repertoire. Three approaches were used to assess repertoire richness: RTK rarefaction, the Chao1 estimator, and Recon v2.1 estimates of unobserved clonotypes. Generation probabilities were computed with OLGA for all TCRbeta clonotypes obtained by the gDNA method from a handful of donors. In its TCRdb copy, this immuneACCESS table keeps in-frame sequences only and misses some clones. Where compared with another copy, unresolved V genes explain less than half of these, and the others have no known cause. V, J and clone size are those of that table, while D and trimming were read from the DNA. The sample includes roughly 2 million clones, with just under 95% observed a single time. The ten largest make up around 1.1% of the sample.

Here V drops 3 bases and J drops 2 bases, and the junction holds 6 bases not matched to any gene. The germline V gene (reference sequence) specifies MNHEY as CDR1 and SMNVEV as CDR2. From cysteine to phenylalanine, the CDR3 is 15 amino acids long. Of all the DNA, just the CDR3 is kept, 45 bases in frame from base 1. General findings and caveats noted by the study authors: Even with the large sequencing depth, rarefaction of the sorted-subset datasets indicated that sequencing was incomplete. Across a handful of donors, roughly 5.4% of naive CD4, approximately 3.6% of naive CD8, roughly 2.2% of memory CD4, and under 0.45% of memory CD8 clonotypes were shared. Larger estimated clonotype richness was generally found for naive subsets than for memory subsets. Pairwise subsampling indicated that sequencing depth was expected to affect the degree of clonotype sharing among donors. The genetic and exposure-history diversity represented was limited by the small number of donors. Higher generation probabilities were observed for clonotypes shared by all four sorted-subset donors than for non-shared clonotypes. Sampling was limited to blood, and TCR repertoires in tissue likely differ from TCR repertoires in blood.

For the CD8 naive samples, CD45RO-negative cells were positively selected for CCR7, yielding a CD45RA+CCR7+ population from which TemRA cells were excluded. The donors were healthy, HIV-negative adults who had no recently reported acute infections or vaccinations. Every donor was a Caucasian adult residing in Nashville, Tennessee, USA. Blood was obtained by leukapheresis, after which PBMCs were separated by Ficoll-Histopaque density gradient centrifugation and cryopreserved in liquid nitrogen vapor phase. Analytical flow cytometry was used to check the purity and quantity of each magnetically sorted T cell population. Each sorted fraction had its genomic DNA isolated and then quantified by UV absorbance on a Nanodrop 2000c.

The chain was built from TRBV27 and TRBJ1-2, and TRBD1 aligns with 7 junction nucleotides. Sequenced sample: naive CD8+ T cells sorted from blood. The cell subset or site tag for this specimen amounts to: CD45RA+CCR7+. The source of this sequence is a man younger than 35 in good health. CDR3 sequence: CASSLSLQGNYGYTF. The nucleotides read TGTGCCAGCAGTTTGTCTTTACAGGGGAACTATGGCTACACCTTC.